The 21 T cell receptor beta chains in this list originate from one sample, sequenced in a study of control samples from healthy donors and cancer patients. Profiled with immunoSEQ multiplex PCR; TCRdb holds only in-frame clones, not every one. The sample includes around 110,000 clones, around 91% of them seen just once. The material sequenced was PBMCs. These receptors were taken from a woman in her 50s with colorectal cancer.

Note on this clone: The sample holds other DNA sequences that translate to the same CDR3. The chain combines TRBV27 with TRBJ2-7, with D tentatively TRBD1 (5 bases). V lost 0 bases and J 2 bases, leaving 8 bases between the germline ends. This CDR3 is built from 14 residues. The germline V gene has CDR1 MNHEY and CDR2 SMNVEV (reference sequence). The CDR3 sequence: CASSLSTGAYEQYF. CDR3 sequence (DNA): TGTGCCAGCAGTTTATCTACAGGCGCCTACGAGCAGTACTTC.

The gene calls are TRBV7-9 and TRBJ1-1; D unresolved. V was pared by 1 base and J by 1 base, with 10 bases between. CDR1 and CDR2 (germline): SEHNR, FQNEAQ (reference sequence). The CDR3 has 15 amino acids. The CDR3 sequence is CASSLGEGGNTEAFF. The CDR3 nucleotides read TGTGCCAGCAGCTTAGGGGAGGGCGGGAACACTGAAGCTTTCTTT.

This CDR3 reads CATSVAAGREQFF. The CDR3 nucleotides read TGTGCCACCAGCGTCGCCGCTGGTAGGGAGCAGTTCTTC. The rearrangement joins TRBV24-1 to TRBJ2-1, with D unresolved. V lost 7 bases and J lost 10, with 16 bases in between. CDR1 is KGHDR, CDR2 SFDVKD, per germline. The CDR3 totals 13 residues.

V usage is TRBV2 and J usage is TRBJ1-5; D ambiguous. This CDR3 is built from 12 residues. The germline V gene encodes CDR1 SNHLY and CDR2 FYNNEI. V lost 3 bases and J 4 bases, leaving 4 bases between the germline ends. The CDR3 is CASSDRNQPQHF. The DNA for the CDR3 is TGTGCCAGCAGTGACAGAAATCAGCCCCAGCATTTT.

The CDR3 loop reads CASSREGGSGRVTDTQYF. The CDR3 nucleotides are TGTGCCAGCAGTCGAGAGGGGGGGAGCGGGAGAGTCACAGATACGCAGTATTTT. This chain joins TRBV2 and TRBJ2-3, with 8 bases matching TRBD2. V was clipped by 5 bases and J by 2 bases; unmatched bases: 15. The CDR3 contains 18 residues. Germline V gives CDR1 SNHLY, CDR2 FYNNEI.

The V gene is TRBV7-2, the J gene TRBJ2-1, with D unclear. The ends were cut back, 7 bases at V and 5 bases at J, with 12 bases in the middle. Germline V gives CDR1 SGHTA, CDR2 FQGNSA. The CDR3 totals 13 residues. CDR3 amino acids: CASTKPGDNEQFF. The DNA for the CDR3 is TGTGCCAGCACCAAGCCGGGTGACAATGAGCAGTTCTTC.

There are a few counts of this clone. The V gene is TRBV2, the J gene TRBJ1-5; D gene ambiguous. The CDR3 sequence is 16 residues long. Trimming took off 4 bases at V and 3 bases at J, with 16 bases between the two ends. Germline values: CDR1 SNHLY, CDR2 FYNNEI. The CDR3 DNA reads TGTGCCAGCAGTGTTGTACAGAGTGGCAACAATCAGCCCCAGCATTTT. Protein: CASSVVQSGNNQPQHF.

This clone was counted only a few times. This chain connects TRBV6-4 to TRBJ1-2; D gene uncertain. Trimming shortened V by 5 bases and J by 1 base, and 14 bases separated the two germline ends. Germline V gene sequence: CDR1 MRHNA, CDR2 SNTAGT. The CDR3 has 15 amino acids. CDR3 in DNA: TGTGCCAGCAGTTTGGACGGGGAAAGTAACTATGGCTACACCTTC. It specifies CASSLDGESNYGYTF.

This clone was recorded once. The J gene is TRBJ1-6, the V gene TRBV5-4, with D tentatively TRBD1 (6 bases). The germline V and J ends were trimmed by 4 bases and 7 bases, with 21 bases remaining between them. This CDR3 is 17 amino acids long. Germline CDR1 is SGHNT and CDR2 is YYREEE (reference sequence). CDR3 sequence (DNA): TGTGCCAGCAGCCACGATATACAGGGTTCGGGCAATTCACCCCTCCACTTT. It yields the protein CASSHDIQGSGNSPLHF.

V usage is TRBV27 and J usage is TRBJ1-1, with 7 nucleotides matching TRBD1. V lost 5 bases to trimming and J lost 3 bases; unmatched junction nucleotides: 15. The CDR3 runs to 17 residues. From germline, CDR1 is MNHEY and CDR2 SMNVEV (reference sequence). The CDR3 region is CASSPRTGLVGDTEAFF. Written as DNA, the CDR3 is TGTGCCAGCAGTCCCCGGACAGGACTGGTCGGGGACACTGAAGCTTTCTTT.

The rearrangement uses TRBV13 and TRBJ2-3; 8 nucleotides agree with TRBD1. The length of the CDR3 is 17 residues. The V gene end was trimmed by 5 bases and the J gene end by 7 bases; junction bases not matched to a gene: 17. In germline, CDR1 is PRHDT, CDR2 FYEKMQ (reference sequence). CDR3 nucleotide sequence: TGTGCCAGCAGCACCTTAAGACAGGGGCCCCTCAAGCATACGCAGTATTTT. It specifies CASSTLRQGPLKHTQYF.

The J gene is TRBJ2-1, the V gene TRBV28; D is undetermined. Trimming left V 6 bases short and J 3 bases short, with 6 bases between. The V gene's germline CDR1 is MDHEN and CDR2 SYDVKM. This CDR3 is 12 amino acids long. The chain's CDR3 is CASSGYYNEQFF. The CDR3 bases are TGTGCCAGCAGCGGTTACTACAATGAGCAGTTCTTC. The entire variable domain, with the rest obtained from reference TRBV28 and TRBJ2-1, is as follows: DVKVTQSSRYLVKRTGEKVFLECVQDMDHENMFWYRQDPGLGLRLIYFSYDVKMKEKGDIPEGYSVSREKKERFSLILESASTNQTSMYLCASSGYYNEQFFGPGTRLTVL.

V is TRBV12-3 or TRBV12-4 and J is TRBJ1-2; no clear D. V gave up 3 bases and J gave up 13 bases, with 12 bases separating them. The CDR3 runs 11 residues. CDR3 protein: CASSFGWARTF. DNA of the CDR3: TGTGCCAGCAGTTTTGGCTGGGCCCGCACCTTC.

This chain's CDR3 is CASSVSGQPQHF. DNA of the CDR3: TGTGCCAGCAGCGTATCCGGTCAGCCCCAGCATTTT. The chain recombines TRBV9 with TRBJ1-5; no definite D call. CDR1 and CDR2 (germline): SGDLS, YYNGEE. The V and J ends lost 1 base and 6 bases respectively, with 5 bases between them. CDR3 length: 12 residues. The full variable domain, its missing parts supplied by reference TRBV9 and TRBJ1-5, is DSGVTQTPKHLITATGQRVTLRCSPRSGDLSVYWYQQSLDQGLQFLIQYYNGEERAKGNILERFSAQQFPDLHSELNLSSLELGDSALYFCASSVSGQPQHFGDGTRLSIL.

Note on this clone: The same CDR3 is also encoded by other DNA sequences in this sample. This sequence joins TRBV7-3 and TRBJ2-2; possible D gene TRBD2, 7 bases. V was shortened by 6 bases and J by 6 bases, with 11 bases between the two germline ends. The germline gives CDR1 SGHTA, CDR2 FQGTGA. The CDR3 sequence is 13 residues long. The DNA of the CDR3 is TGTGCCAGCAGTTCCGGGGGGCCCGGGGAGCTGTTTTTT. Translation gives CASSSGGPGELFF.

The rearrangement uses TRBV12-3 or TRBV12-4 and TRBJ1-1, with D uncertain. V was clipped by 2 bases and J by 6 bases, with 4 bases between them. The CDR3 is 11 amino acids. Here the CDR3 DNA reads TGTGCCAGCAGTTTACGGTCTGAAGCTTTCTTT. This codes for CASSLRSEAFF.

The chain joins TRBV6-5 to TRBJ1-1; D possibly corresponds to TRBD1 (5 bases). This CDR3 contains 12 residues. Germline V gene data show CDR1 as MNHEY and CDR2 as SVGAGI. V shed 6 bases and J shed 11 bases, with 16 bases lying between them. In DNA form, the CDR3 reads TGTGCCAGCAGCGCCCGAACAGGTGGGGCTTTCTTT. This sequence encodes CASSARTGGAFF.

The rearrangement joins TRBV28 to TRBJ2-1; 8 bases map to TRBD1. The J segment lost 4 bases and the V segment lost 7 bases, leaving 15 bases of the junction unmatched. The CDR3 has 17 residues. From germline, CDR1 is MDHEN and CDR2 SYDVKM. In DNA, the CDR3 is TGTGCCAGCAACGGAAGTGGGAGGACAGGGAGATACAATGAGCAGTTCTTC. This encodes CASNGSGRTGRYNEQFF.

The chain carries TRBV10-3 and TRBJ1-2; D gene ambiguous. V lost 4 bases to trimming and J lost 0 bases, with 18 bases between them. Germline V lookup: CDR1 ENHRY, CDR2 SYGVKD. This CDR3 has 17 residues. The CDR3 protein is CAISGQQSLPTNYGYTF. CDR3 sequence (DNA): TGTGCCATCAGTGGCCAACAGAGCTTACCCACTAACTATGGCTACACCTTC.

This chain joins TRBV7-9 and TRBJ1-4, with TRBD1 matching 7 bases. The CDR3 totals 16 residues. Germline V gives CDR1 SEHNR, CDR2 FQNEAQ (reference sequence). V trimming: 0 bases; J trimming: 8 bases; junction bases outside the gene matches: 9. The CDR3 sequence is CASSLALVQGQEKLFF. The CDR3 coding sequence is TGTGCCAGCAGCTTAGCCTTAGTACAGGGACAGGAAAAACTGTTTTTT. The full variable domain, completed using reference TRBV7-9 and TRBJ1-4, is DTGVSQNPRHKITKRGQNVTFRCDPISEHNRLYWYRQTLGQGPEFLTYFQNEAQLEKSRLLSDRFSAERPKGSFSTLEIQRTEQGDSAMYLCASSLALVQGQEKLFFGSGTQLSVL.

V and J are TRBV7-6 and TRBJ2-1; 7 nucleotides line up with TRBD2. The germline V gene has CDR1 SGHVS and CDR2 FNYEAQ. V was clipped by 5 bases and J by 7 bases; unmatched bases: 2. The CDR3 sequence is 12 residues long. The CDR3 is CASSRGLNEQFF. The CDR3 DNA reads TGTGCCAGCAGCCGGGGACTAAATGAGCAGTTCTTC.